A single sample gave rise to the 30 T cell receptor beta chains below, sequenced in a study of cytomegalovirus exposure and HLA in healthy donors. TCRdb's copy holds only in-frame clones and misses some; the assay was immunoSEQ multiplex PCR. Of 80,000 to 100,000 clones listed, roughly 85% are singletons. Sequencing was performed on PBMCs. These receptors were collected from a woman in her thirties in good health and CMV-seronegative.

CDR3 DNA: TGCGCCAGCAGTGGACAGACTGAAGAGACCCAGTACTTC. It specifies CASSGQTEETQYF. The J gene is TRBJ2-5, the V gene TRBV10-1; D is perhaps TRBD1 (5 bases). Trimming stripped 4 bases from V and 3 bases from J, with 9 bases between. Germline CDR1 is WNHNN and CDR2 is SYGVQD (reference sequence). There are 13 residues in the CDR3.

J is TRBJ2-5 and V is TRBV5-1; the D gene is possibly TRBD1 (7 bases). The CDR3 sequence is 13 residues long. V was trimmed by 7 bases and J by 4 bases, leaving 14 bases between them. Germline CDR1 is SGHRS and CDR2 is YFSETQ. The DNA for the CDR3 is TGCGCCAGCGTAGGCCAGGGGGGAGAGACCCAGTACTTC. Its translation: CASVGQGGETQYF.

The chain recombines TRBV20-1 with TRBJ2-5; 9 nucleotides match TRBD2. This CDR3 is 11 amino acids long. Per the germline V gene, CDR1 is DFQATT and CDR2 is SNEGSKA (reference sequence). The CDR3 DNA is TGCAGAGCGGGAGGATGGGAGACCCAGTACTTC. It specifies CRAGGWETQYF.

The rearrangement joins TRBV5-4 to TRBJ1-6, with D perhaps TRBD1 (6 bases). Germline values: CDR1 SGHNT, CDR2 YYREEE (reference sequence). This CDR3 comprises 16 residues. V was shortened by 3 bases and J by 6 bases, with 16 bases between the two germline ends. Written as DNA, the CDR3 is TGTGCCAGCAGCTCACCAAAAGGGACATCTAATTCACCCCTCCACTTT. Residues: CASSSPKGTSNSPLHF.

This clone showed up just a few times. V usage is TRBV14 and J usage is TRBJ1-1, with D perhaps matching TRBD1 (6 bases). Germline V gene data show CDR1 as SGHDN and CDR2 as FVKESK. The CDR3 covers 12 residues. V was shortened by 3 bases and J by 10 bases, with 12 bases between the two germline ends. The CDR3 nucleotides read TGTGCCAGCAGCCAGACAGGTTTCATAGCTTTCTTT. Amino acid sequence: CASSQTGFIAFF.

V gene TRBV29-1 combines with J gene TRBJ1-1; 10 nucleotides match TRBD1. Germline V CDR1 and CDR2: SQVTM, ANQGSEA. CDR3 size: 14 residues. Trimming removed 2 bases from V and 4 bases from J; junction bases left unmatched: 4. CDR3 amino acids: CSVELGTGATEAFF. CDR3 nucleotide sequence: TGCAGCGTTGAATTAGGGACAGGGGCCACTGAAGCTTTCTTT.

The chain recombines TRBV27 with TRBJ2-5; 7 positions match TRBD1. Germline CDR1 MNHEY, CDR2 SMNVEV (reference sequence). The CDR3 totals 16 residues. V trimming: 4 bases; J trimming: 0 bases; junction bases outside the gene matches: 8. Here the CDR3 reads CASSSRRGQYQETQYF. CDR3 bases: TGTGCCAGCAGTTCCCGAAGGGGGCAGTACCAAGAGACCCAGTACTTC.

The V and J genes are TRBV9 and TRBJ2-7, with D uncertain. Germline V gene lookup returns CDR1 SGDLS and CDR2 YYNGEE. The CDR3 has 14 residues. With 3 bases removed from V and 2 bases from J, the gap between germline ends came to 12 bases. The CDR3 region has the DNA TGTGCCAGCAGCGAAGAGATACCTCCCTACGAGCAGTACTTC. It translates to CASSEEIPPYEQYF.

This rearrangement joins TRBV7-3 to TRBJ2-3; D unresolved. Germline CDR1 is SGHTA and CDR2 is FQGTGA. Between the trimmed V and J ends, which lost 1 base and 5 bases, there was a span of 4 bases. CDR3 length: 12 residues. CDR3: CASSLMRDTQYF. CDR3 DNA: TGTGCCAGCAGCTTAATGCGAGATACGCAGTATTTT.

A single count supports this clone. CDR3 sequence: CASSEQGPGETQYF. CDR3 in DNA: TGTGCCAGCAGCGAACAGGGGCCGGGGGAGACCCAGTACTTC. The chain carries TRBV28 and TRBJ2-5; 7 bases agree with TRBD1. Germline CDR1 MDHEN, CDR2 SYDVKM. The CDR3 has 14 amino acids. The J segment lost 5 bases and the V segment lost 6 bases, leaving 9 bases of the junction unmatched. Full variable domain (rest looked up from reference TRBV28 and TRBJ2-5): DVKVTQSSRYLVKRTGEKVFLECVQDMDHENMFWYRQDPGLGLRLIYFSYDVKMKEKGDIPEGYSVSREKKERFSLILESASTNQTSMYLCASSEQGPGETQYFGPGTRLLVL.

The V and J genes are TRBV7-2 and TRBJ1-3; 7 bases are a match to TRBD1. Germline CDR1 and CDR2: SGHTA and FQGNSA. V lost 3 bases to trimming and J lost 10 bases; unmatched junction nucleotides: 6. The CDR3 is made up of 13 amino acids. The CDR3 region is CASSFRPGGTIYF. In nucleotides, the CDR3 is TGTGCCAGCAGCTTTCGCCCAGGGGGTACCATATATTTT.

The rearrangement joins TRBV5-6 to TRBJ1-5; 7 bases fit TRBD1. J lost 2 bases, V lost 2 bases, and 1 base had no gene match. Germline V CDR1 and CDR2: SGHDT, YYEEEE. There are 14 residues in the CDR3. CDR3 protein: CASSFTGGNQPQHF. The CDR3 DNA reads TGTGCCAGCAGCTTCACAGGGGGCAATCAGCCCCAGCATTTT.

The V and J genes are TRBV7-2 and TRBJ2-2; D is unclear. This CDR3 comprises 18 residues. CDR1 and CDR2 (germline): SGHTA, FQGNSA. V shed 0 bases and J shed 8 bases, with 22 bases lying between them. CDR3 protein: CASSLAWRQDTARGELFF. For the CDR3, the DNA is TGTGCCAGCAGCTTAGCGTGGCGCCAGGATACCGCAAGAGGGGAGCTGTTTTTT.

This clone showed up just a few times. The CDR3, as DNA: TGTGCCAGTAGTGAGGGACAGAACACTGAAGCTTTCTTT. Protein sequence: CASSEGQNTEAFF. The chain uses TRBV19 and TRBJ1-1; D is perhaps TRBD1 (6 bases). The V and J ends lost 5 bases and 1 base respectively, with 8 bases between them. CDR1 and CDR2 (germline): LNHDA, SQIVND (reference sequence). The CDR3 sequence is 13 residues long.

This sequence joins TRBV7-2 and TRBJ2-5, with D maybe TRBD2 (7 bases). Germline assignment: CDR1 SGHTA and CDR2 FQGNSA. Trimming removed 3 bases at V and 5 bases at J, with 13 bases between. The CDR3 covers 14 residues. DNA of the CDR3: TGTGCCAGCAGCTTCCTCGGGGGGCTGGAGACCCAGTACTTC. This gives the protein CASSFLGGLETQYF. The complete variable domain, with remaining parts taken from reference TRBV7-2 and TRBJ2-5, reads GAGVSQSPSNKVTEKGKDVELRCDPISGHTALYWYRQSLGQGLEFLIYFQGNSAPDKSGLPSDRFSAERTGGSVSTLTIQRTQQEDSAVYLCASSFLGGLETQYFGPGTRLLVL.

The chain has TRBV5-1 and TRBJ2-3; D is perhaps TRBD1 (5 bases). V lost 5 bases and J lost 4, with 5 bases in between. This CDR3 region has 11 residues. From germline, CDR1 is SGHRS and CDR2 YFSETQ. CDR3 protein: CASRGADTQYF. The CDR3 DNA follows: TGCGCCAGCAGAGGGGCAGATACGCAGTATTTT.

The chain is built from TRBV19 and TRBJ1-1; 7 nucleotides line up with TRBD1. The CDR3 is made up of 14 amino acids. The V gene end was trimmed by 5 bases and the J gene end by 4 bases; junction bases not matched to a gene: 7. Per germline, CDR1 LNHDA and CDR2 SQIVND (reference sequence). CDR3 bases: TGTGCCAGTAGTCCGACAGGGTTCACCACTGAAGCTTTCTTT. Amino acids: CASSPTGFTTEAFF.

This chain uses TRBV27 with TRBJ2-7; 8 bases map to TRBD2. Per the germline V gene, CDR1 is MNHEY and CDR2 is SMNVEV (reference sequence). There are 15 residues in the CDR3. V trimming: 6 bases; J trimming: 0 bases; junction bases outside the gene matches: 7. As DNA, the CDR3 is TGTGCCAGCAGAATCGCGGGAGGACCCTCCTACGAGCAGTACTTC. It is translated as CASRIAGGPSYEQYF.

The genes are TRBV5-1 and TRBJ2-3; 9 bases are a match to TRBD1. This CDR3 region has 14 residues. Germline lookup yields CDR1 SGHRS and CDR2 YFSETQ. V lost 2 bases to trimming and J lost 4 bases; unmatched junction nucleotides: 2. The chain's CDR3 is CASSFNRGPDTQYF. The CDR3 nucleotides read TGCGCCAGCAGCTTCAACAGGGGGCCAGATACGCAGTATTTT.

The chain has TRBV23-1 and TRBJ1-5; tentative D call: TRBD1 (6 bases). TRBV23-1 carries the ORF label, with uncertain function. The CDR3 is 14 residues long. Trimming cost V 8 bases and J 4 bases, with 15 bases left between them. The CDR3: CASSRTAPNQPQHF. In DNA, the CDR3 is TGCGCCAGCTCTCGGACAGCCCCAAATCAGCCCCAGCATTTT.

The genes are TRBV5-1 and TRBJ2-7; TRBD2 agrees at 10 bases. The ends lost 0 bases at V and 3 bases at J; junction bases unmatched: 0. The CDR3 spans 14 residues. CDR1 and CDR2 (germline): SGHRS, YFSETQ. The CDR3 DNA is TGCGCCAGCAGCTTGGGGACTAGCGGCTACGAGCAGTACTTC. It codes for CASSLGTSGYEQYF.

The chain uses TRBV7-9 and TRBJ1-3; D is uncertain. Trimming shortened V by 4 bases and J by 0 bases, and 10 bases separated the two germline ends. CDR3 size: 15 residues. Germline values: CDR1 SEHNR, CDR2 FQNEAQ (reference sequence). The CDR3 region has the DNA TGTGCCAGCAGCTATGACTCCCGCTCTGGAAACACCATATATTTT. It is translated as CASSYDSRSGNTIYF.

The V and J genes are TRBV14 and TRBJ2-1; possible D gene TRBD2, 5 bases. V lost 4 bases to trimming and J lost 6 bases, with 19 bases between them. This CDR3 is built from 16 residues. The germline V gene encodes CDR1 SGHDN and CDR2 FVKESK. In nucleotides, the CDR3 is TGTGCCAGCAGCCGAGAGCTCGGTCGGGGATTCAATGAGCAGTTCTTC. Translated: CASSRELGRGFNEQFF. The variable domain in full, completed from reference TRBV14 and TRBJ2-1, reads EAGVTQFPSHSVIEKGQTVTLRCDPISGHDNLYWYRRVMGKEIKFLLHFVKESKQDESGMPNNRFLAERTGGTYSTLKVQPAELEDSGVYFCASSRELGRGFNEQFFGPGTRLTVL.

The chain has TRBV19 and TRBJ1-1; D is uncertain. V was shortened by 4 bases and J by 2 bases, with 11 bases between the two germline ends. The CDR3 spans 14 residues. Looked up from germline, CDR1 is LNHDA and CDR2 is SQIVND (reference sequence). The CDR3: CASSRVSGNTEAFF. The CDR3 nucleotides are TGTGCCAGTAGTAGGGTCTCGGGAAACACTGAAGCTTTCTTT.

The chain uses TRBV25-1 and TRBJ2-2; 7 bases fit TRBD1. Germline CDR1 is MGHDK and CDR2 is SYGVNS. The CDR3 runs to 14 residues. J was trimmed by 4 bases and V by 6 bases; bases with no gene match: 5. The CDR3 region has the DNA TGTGCCAGCAGGAGGGGACAGTTCACCGGGGAGCTGTTTTTT. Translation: CASRRGQFTGELFF. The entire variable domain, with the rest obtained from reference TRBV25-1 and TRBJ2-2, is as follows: EADIYQTPRYLVIGTGKKITLECSQTMGHDKMYWYQQDPGMELHLIHYSYGVNSTEKGDLSSESTVSRIRTEHFPLTLESARPSHTSQYLCASRRGQFTGELFFGEGSRLTVL.

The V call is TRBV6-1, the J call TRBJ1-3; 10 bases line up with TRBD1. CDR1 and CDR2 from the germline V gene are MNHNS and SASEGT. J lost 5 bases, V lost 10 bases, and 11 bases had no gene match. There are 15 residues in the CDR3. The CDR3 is CAIAKVGQGRNTIYF. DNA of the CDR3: TGTGCCATCGCGAAGGTGGGACAGGGGAGAAACACCATATATTTT.

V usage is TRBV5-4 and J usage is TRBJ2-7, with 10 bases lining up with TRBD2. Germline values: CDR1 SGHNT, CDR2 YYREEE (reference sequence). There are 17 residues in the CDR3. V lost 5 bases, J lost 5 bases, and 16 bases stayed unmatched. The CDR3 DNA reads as TGTGCCAGCAGTCGTTTGGGGGGAGCGGGAGGGGAGGACGAGCAGTACTTC. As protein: CASSRLGGAGGEDEQYF.

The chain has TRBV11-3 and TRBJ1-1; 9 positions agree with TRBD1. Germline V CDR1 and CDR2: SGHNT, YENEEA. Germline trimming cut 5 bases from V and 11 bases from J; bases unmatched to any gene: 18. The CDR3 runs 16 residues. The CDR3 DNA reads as TGTGCCAGCAGCCCGGGCCCGGGACAGGGCCTCTCGGGGGCTTTCTTT. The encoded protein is CASSPGPGQGLSGAFF.

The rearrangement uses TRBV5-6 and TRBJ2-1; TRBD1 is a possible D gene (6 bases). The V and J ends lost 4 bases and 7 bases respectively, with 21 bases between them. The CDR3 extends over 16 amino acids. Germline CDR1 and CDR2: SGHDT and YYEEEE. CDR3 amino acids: CASSGLQGNAMNEQFF. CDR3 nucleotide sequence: TGTGCCAGCAGCGGGTTACAGGGTAACGCGATGAATGAGCAGTTCTTC.

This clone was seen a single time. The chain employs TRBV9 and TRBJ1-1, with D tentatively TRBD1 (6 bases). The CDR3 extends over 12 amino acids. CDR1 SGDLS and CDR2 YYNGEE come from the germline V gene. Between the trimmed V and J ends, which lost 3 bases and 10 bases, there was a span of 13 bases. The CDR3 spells CASSDRVRGAFF. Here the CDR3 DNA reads TGTGCCAGCAGCGACAGAGTCAGGGGAGCTTTCTTT.